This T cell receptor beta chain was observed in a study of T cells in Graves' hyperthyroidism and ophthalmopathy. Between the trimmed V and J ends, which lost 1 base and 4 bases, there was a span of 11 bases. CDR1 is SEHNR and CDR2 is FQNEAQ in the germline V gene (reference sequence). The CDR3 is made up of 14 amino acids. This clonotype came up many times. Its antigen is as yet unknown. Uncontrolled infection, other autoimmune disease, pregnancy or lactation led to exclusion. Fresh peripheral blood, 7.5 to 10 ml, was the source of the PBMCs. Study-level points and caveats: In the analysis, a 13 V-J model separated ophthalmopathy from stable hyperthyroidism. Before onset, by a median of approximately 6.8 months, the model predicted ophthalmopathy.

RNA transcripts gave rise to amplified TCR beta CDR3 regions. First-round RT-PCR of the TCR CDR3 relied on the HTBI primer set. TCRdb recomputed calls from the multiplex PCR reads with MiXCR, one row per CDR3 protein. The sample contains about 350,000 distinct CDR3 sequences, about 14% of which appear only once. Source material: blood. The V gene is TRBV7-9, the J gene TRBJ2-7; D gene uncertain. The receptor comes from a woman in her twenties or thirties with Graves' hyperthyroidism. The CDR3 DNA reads TGTGCCAGCAGCTTAGGGCAGTCCCGTTACGAGCAGTACTTC. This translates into CASSLGQSRYEQYF.